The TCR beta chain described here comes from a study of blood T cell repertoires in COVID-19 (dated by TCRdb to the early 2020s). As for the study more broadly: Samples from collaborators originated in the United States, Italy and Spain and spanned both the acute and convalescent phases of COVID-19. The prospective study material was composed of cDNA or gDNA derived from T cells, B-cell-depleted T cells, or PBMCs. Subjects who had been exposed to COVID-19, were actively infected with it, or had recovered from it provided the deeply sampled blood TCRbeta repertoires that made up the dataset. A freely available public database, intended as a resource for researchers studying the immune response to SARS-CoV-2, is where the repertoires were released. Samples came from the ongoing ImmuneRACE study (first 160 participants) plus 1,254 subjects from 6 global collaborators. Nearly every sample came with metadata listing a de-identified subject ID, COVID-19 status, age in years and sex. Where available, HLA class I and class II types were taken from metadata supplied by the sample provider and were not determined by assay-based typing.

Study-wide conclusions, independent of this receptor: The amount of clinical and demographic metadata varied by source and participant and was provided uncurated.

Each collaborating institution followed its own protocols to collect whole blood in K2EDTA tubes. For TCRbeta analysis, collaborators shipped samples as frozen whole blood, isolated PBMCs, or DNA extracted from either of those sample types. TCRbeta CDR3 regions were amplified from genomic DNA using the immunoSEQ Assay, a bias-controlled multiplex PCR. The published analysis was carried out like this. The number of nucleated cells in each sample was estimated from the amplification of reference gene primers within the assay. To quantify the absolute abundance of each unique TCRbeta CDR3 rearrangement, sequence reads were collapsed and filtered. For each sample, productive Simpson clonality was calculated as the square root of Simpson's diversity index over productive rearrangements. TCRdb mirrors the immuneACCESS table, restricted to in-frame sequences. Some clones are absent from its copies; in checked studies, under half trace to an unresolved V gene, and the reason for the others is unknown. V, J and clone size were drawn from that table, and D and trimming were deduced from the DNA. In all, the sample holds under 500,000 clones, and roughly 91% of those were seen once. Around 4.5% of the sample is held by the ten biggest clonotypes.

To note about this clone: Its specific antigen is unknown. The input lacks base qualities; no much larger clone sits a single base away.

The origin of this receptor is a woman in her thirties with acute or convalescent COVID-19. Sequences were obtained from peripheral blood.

The nucleotides read TGTGCCAGCAGCTTGGTCACTAGCGGGGGGCATACGCAGTATTTT. This codes for CASSLVTSGGHTQYF. The rearrangement combines TRBV5-6 with TRBJ2-3, with 12 bases aligning to TRBD2. There are 15 amino acids in the CDR3, from cysteine to phenylalanine inclusive. Of the read, only the CDR3 DNA is kept; its 45 bases are in frame from base 1. Per the germline V gene, SGHDT is the CDR1 and YYEEEE is the CDR2. V loses 0 bases at its end and J loses 7 bases; junction bases beyond the gene matches: 3.